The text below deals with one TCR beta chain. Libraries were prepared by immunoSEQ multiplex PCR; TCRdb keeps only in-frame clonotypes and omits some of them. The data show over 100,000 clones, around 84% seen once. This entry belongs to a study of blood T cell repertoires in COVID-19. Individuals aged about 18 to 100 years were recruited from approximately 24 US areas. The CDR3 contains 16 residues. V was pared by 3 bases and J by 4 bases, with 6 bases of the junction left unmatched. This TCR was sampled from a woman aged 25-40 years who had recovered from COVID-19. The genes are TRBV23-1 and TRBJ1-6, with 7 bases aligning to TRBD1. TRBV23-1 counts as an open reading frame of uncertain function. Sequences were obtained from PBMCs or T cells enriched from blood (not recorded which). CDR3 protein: CASSHRGKTYNSPLHF. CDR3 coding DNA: TGCGCCAGCAGTCACAGGGGGAAGACTTATAATTCACCCCTCCACTTT.